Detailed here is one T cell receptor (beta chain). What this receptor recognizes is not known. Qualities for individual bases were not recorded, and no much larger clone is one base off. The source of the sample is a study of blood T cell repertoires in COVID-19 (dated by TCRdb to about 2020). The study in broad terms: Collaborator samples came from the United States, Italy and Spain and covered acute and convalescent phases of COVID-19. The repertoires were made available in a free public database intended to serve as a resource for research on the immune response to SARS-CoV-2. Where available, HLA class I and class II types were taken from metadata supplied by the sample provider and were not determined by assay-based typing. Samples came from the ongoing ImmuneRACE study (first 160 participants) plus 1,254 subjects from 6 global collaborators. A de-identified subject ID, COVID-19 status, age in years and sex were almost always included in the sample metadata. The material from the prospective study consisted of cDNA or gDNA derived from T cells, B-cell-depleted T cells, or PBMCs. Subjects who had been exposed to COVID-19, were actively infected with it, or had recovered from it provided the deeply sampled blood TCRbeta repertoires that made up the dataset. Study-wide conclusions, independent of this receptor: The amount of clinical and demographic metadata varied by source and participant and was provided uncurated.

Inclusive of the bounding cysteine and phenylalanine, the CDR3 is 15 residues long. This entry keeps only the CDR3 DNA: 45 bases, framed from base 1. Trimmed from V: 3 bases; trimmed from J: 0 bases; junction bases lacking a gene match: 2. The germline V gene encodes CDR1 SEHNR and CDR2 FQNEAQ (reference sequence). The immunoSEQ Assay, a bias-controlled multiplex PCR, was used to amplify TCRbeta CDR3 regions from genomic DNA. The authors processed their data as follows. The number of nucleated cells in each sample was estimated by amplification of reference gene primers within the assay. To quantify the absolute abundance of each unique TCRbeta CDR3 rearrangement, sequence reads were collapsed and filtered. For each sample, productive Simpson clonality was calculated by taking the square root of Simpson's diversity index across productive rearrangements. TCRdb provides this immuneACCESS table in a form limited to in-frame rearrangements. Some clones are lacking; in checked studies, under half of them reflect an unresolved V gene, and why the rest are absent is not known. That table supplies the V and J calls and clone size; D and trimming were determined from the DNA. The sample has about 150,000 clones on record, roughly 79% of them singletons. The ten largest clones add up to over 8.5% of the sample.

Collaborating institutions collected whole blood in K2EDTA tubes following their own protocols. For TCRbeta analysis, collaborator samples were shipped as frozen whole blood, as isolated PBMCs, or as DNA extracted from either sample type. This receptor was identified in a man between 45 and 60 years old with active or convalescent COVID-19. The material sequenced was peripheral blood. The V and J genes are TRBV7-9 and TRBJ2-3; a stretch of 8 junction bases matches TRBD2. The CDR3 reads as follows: CASSLTSESTDTQYF. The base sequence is TGTGCCAGCAGCTTGACTAGCGAAAGCACAGATACGCAGTATTTT.